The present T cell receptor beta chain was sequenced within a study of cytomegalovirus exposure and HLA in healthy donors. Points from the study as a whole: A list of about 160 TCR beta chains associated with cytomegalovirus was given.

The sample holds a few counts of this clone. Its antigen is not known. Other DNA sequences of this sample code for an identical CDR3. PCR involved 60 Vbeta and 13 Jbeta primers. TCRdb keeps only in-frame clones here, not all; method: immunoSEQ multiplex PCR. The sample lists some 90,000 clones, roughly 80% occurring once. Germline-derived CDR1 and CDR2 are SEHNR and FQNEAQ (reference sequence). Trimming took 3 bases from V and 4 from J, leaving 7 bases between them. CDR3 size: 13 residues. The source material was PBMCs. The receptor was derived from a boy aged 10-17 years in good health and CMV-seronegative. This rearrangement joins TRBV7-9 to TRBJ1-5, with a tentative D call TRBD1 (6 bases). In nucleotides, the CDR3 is TGTGCCAGCAGCTTGGACAGTAATCAGCCCCAGCATTTT. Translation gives CASSLDSNQPQHF.